The 20 T cell receptor beta chains below were found in one sample sequenced in a study of identifying expanded T cells in peripheral blood. The repertoire was sequenced with immunoSEQ multiplex PCR; TCRdb's copy has only in-frame clones and lacks some. The sample holds around 63,000 clones, more than 70% seen once. Sequencing was done on a sample of blood. Every receptor here comes from a person aged 18 to 75 in good health.

J is TRBJ1-5 and V is TRBV5-8; D unresolved. This CDR3 contains 18 residues. V shed 1 base and J shed 0 bases, with 17 bases lying between them. Germline V lookup: CDR1 SGHTS, CDR2 YDEGEE. In DNA form, the CDR3 reads TGTGCCAGCAGCTTGTTTAGGGCGTCGGTATATAGCAATCAGCCCCAGCATTTT. Residues: CASSLFRASVYSNQPQHF. The complete variable domain, with remaining parts taken from reference TRBV5-8 and TRBJ1-5, reads EAGVTQSPTHLIKTRGQQATLRCSPISGHTSVYWYQQALGLGLQFLLWYDEGEERNRGNFPPRFSGRQFPNYSSELNVNALELEDSALYLCASSLFRASVYSNQPQHFGDGTRLSIL.

The chain joins TRBV5-6 to TRBJ2-1; weak D call: TRBD2 (6 bases). The germline CDR1 and CDR2 sequences are SGHDT and YYEEEE. This CDR3 is built from 16 residues. The ends were cut back, 0 bases at V and 2 bases at J, with 12 bases in the middle. CDR3 protein: CASSLGPRDTYNEQFF. CDR3 nucleotide sequence: TGTGCCAGCAGCTTGGGCCCGCGGGATACCTACAATGAGCAGTTCTTC.

V and J are TRBV27 and TRBJ1-5; 10 bases are shared with TRBD1. V was clipped by 5 bases and J by 8 bases; unmatched bases: 24. The CDR3 consists of 20 residues. Germline V lookup: CDR1 MNHEY, CDR2 SMNVEV (reference sequence). CDR3 sequence reads: CASSLIVPGQGYPLRKPQHF. DNA of the CDR3: TGTGCCAGCAGTCTAATCGTTCCGGGACAGGGGTACCCCCTTCGGAAGCCCCAGCATTTT.

The chain has TRBV5-1 and TRBJ1-5; D is perhaps TRBD1 (6 bases). The CDR3 spans 17 residues. Germline V gene lookup returns CDR1 SGHRS and CDR2 YFSETQ. V lost 4 bases and J lost 3, with 20 bases in between. The CDR3 coding sequence is TGCGCCAGCAGCGAGGGGCTAGTGTGGGGGCTCAATCAGCCCCAGCATTTT. The encoded protein is CASSEGLVWGLNQPQHF.

This rearrangement joins TRBV29-1 to TRBJ2-3; perhaps TRBD2 as D (6 bases). Germline loops: CDR1 SQVTM, CDR2 ANQGSEA. V dropped 8 bases and J dropped 3 bases, with 12 bases sitting between them. The CDR3 sequence is 12 residues long. CDR3 amino acids: CSYSGSTDTQYF. Written as DNA, the CDR3 is TGCAGCTATAGCGGTTCAACAGATACGCAGTATTTT.

The rearrangement links TRBV30 to TRBJ2-3; 7 positions agree with TRBD2. The V gene end was trimmed by 8 bases and the J gene end by 4 bases; junction bases not matched to a gene: 12. Germline CDR1 GTSNPN, CDR2 SVGIG (reference sequence). This CDR3 is 14 amino acids long. The chain's CDR3 is CALARGDPSDTQYF. CDR3 coding DNA: TGTGCCCTAGCCCGGGGGGACCCCTCAGATACGCAGTATTTT.

This rearrangement joins TRBV4-2 to TRBJ2-1; 9 nucleotides line up with TRBD1. J gave up 10 bases and V 3 bases, and 7 bases lay outside the gene matches. This CDR3 region has 14 residues. Germline lookup yields CDR1 LGHNA and CDR2 YNFKEQ. CDR3 sequence: CASSHGTGHREQFF. The CDR3 nucleotides read TGTGCCAGCAGCCATGGGACAGGGCATAGGGAGCAGTTCTTC.

This chain links TRBV5-4 with TRBJ2-3; the D is unclear. The germline V gene has CDR1 SGHNT and CDR2 YYREEE (reference sequence). Trimming took 5 bases from V and 2 from J, leaving 9 bases between them. This CDR3 comprises 13 residues. This CDR3 reads CASSYYSTDTQYF. CDR3 coding DNA: TGTGCCAGCAGTTATTACTCCACAGATACGCAGTATTTT.

This chain joins TRBV11-2 and TRBJ2-1, with D perhaps matching TRBD1 (5 bases). Germline V gene data show CDR1 as SGHAT and CDR2 as FQNNGV. V lost 4 bases to trimming and J lost 9 bases, with 10 bases between them. This CDR3 is 12 amino acids long. The chain's CDR3 is CASSSGRAEQFF. CDR3 DNA: TGTGCCAGCAGCTCTGGCAGGGCTGAGCAGTTCTTC.

This chain connects TRBV27 to TRBJ2-7, with 9 bases identical to TRBD2. The V segment lost 6 bases and the J segment 9 bases; nucleotides outside the gene matches: 15. There are 15 residues in the CDR3. Germline V gene sequence: CDR1 MNHEY, CDR2 SMNVEV (reference sequence). CDR3 residues: CASRARGSGRNGQYF. DNA of the CDR3: TGTGCCAGCAGGGCAAGGGGTAGCGGGAGAAACGGGCAGTACTTC.

The chain combines TRBV7-3 with TRBJ2-3, with TRBD1 identical over 9 bases. V dropped 2 bases and J dropped 4; count of bases not matched to a gene: 4. The V gene's germline CDR1 is SGHTA and CDR2 FQGTGA. This CDR3 has 15 residues. This chain's CDR3 is CASSLGQGWSDTQYF. CDR3 DNA sequence: TGTGCCAGCAGCTTAGGACAGGGGTGGTCAGATACGCAGTATTTT.

This chain links TRBV23-1 with TRBJ1-2; possibly TRBD1 for D (6 bases). TRBV23-1 is assigned to the ORF class and has an uncertain function. The CDR3 has 15 residues. V lost 3 bases, J lost 9 bases, and 20 bases lay in between. CDR3 residues: CASSHEGTPEKSYTF. The CDR3 region has the DNA TGCGCCAGCAGTCACGAAGGGACACCCGAGAAAAGCTACACCTTC.

This chain links TRBV6-4 with TRBJ2-2; D not certain. The germline CDR1 and CDR2 sequences are MRHNA and SNTAGT. The V and J ends lost 2 bases and 4 bases respectively, with 5 bases between them. The CDR3 consists of 13 residues. CDR3 sequence: CASSDRSTGELFF. The CDR3 DNA is TGTGCCAGCAGTGACAGGAGCACCGGGGAGCTGTTTTTT.

This sequence joins TRBV10-2 and TRBJ2-1, with 13 bases aligning to TRBD2. This CDR3 contains 14 residues. J gave up 9 bases and V 4 bases, and 3 bases lay outside the gene matches. Germline V gene sequence: CDR1 WSHSY, CDR2 SAAADI. The CDR3 DNA reads as TGCGCCAGCAGTGGGACTAGCGGGAGTGGTGAGCAGTTCTTC. Translation gives CASSGTSGSGEQFF.

The rearrangement uses TRBV5-1 and TRBJ2-3, with 9 nucleotides matching TRBD1. The CDR3 is made up of 15 amino acids. Unmatched junction bases numbered 7, after V lost 2 bases and J lost 6 bases. Per germline, CDR1 SGHRS and CDR2 YFSETQ. The CDR3 coding sequence is TGCGCCAGCAGCTTCCGGGACAGGGTAATGGATACGCAGTATTTT. This sequence encodes CASSFRDRVMDTQYF.

The genes are TRBV5-4 and TRBJ2-7; 8 nucleotides line up with TRBD2. From germline, CDR1 is SGHNT and CDR2 YYREEE (reference sequence). V shed 4 bases, J shed 3 bases, and the junction held 9 bases outside the gene matches. The CDR3 extends over 15 amino acids. As DNA, the CDR3 is TGTGCCAGCAGCCACCCGGGGGGGGTAGTCTACGAGCAGTACTTC. Translation gives CASSHPGGVVYEQYF. Using reference TRBV5-4 and TRBJ2-7 for the parts outside the CDR3, the full variable domain is ETGVTQSPTHLIKTRGQQVTLRCSSQSGHNTVSWYQQALGQGPQFIFQYYREEENGRGNFPPRFSGLQFPNYSSELNVNALELDDSALYLCASSHPGGVVYEQYFGPGTRLTVT.

J is TRBJ2-2 and V is TRBV5-1; D is ambiguous. In germline, CDR1 is SGHRS, CDR2 YFSETQ. The CDR3 totals 12 residues. The V end was cut by 3 bases, the J end by 7 bases, with 7 bases between. Here the CDR3 reads CASSSNLGELFF. DNA of the CDR3: TGCGCCAGCAGCTCCAACCTCGGGGAGCTGTTTTTT.

This chain joins TRBV18 and TRBJ1-1; D gene uncertain. Per the germline V gene, CDR1 is KGHSH and CDR2 is LQKENI. V was pared by 6 bases and J by 1 base, with 15 bases between. The CDR3 runs to 15 residues. The CDR3 nucleotides are TGTGCCAGCTCGGACCGGTTGCGAAGGAACACTGAAGCTTTCTTT. This translates into CASSDRLRRNTEAFF. The whole variable domain, filled in from reference TRBV18 and TRBJ1-1, reads NAGVMQNPRHLVRRRGQEARLRCSPMKGHSHVYWYRQLPEEGLKFMVYLQKENIIDESGMPKERFSAEFPKEGPSILRIQQVVRGDSAAYFCASSDRLRRNTEAFFGQGTRLTVV.

The rearrangement uses TRBV9 and TRBJ2-1, with 12 bases matching TRBD2. With 4 bases clipped from V and 6 bases from J, the junction kept 5 bases outside the gene matches. The CDR3 consists of 15 residues. Germline-derived CDR1 and CDR2 are SGDLS and YYNGEE. The CDR3 DNA is TGTGCCAGCAGCTACCTAGCGGGGGGGCTCAATGAGCAGTTCTTC. It encodes CASSYLAGGLNEQFF. The complete variable domain, with remaining parts taken from reference TRBV9 and TRBJ2-1, reads DSGVTQTPKHLITATGQRVTLRCSPRSGDLSVYWYQQSLDQGLQFLIQYYNGEERAKGNILERFSAQQFPDLHSELNLSSLELGDSALYFCASSYLAGGLNEQFFGPGTRLTVL.

The rearrangement uses TRBV6-6 and TRBJ1-2, with a possible D match to TRBD1 (5 bases). Germline CDR1 reads MNHNY; CDR2 reads SVGAGI (reference sequence). V shed 0 bases and J shed 8 bases, with 7 bases lying between them. The CDR3 runs 12 residues. CDR3 DNA sequence: TGTGCCAGCAGTTACTCGAGACAGGGCTACACCTTC. It encodes CASSYSRQGYTF.